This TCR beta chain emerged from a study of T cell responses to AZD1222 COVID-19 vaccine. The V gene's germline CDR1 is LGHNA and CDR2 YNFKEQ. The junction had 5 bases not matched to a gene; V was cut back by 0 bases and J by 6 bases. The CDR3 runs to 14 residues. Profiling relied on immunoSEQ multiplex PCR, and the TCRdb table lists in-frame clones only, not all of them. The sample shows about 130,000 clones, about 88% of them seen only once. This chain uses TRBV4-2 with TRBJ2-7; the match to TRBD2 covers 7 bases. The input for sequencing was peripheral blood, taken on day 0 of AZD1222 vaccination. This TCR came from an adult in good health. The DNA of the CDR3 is TGTGCCAGCAGCCAAGAAGGGACTATTAGCGAGCAGTACTTC. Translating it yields CASSQEGTISEQYF.